A single sample gave rise to the 22 T cell receptor beta chains below, sequenced in a study of OX40 agonist ivuxolimab in advanced cancers. Measured with immunoSEQ multiplex PCR; TCRdb has only the in-frame clones, and not every one. Of 27,000 or so clones in the sample, more than 70% were seen once. The sample in question was CD4+ or CD8+ T cells sorted from blood, obtained in a trial of the OX40 agonist ivuxolimab. The source is an adult with an advanced solid tumor such as melanoma, head and neck, liver or kidney cancer.

This clone has just one count. The chain recombines TRBV4-2 with TRBJ2-2; either TRBD1 or TRBD2 may supply D (5 bases each). The CDR3 contains 16 residues. The germline V gene encodes CDR1 LGHNA and CDR2 YNFKEQ. V gave up 0 bases and J gave up 4 bases, with 12 bases separating them. The CDR3 protein is CASSQDGWDATGELFF. The CDR3 nucleotides are TGTGCCAGCAGCCAAGATGGGTGGGACGCCACCGGGGAGCTGTTTTTT.

The rearrangement joins TRBV27 to TRBJ1-4, with 8 positions matching TRBD1. The trim removed 1 base at V and 8 bases at J, leaving 3 bases unmatched. CDR3 size: 14 residues. Germline values: CDR1 MNHEY, CDR2 SMNVEV (reference sequence). The CDR3 reads CASSLYPGGEKLFF. In DNA, the CDR3 is TGTGCCAGCAGTTTATACCCAGGGGGCGAAAAACTGTTTTTT.

The chain recombines TRBV7-9 with TRBJ2-1, with D tentatively TRBD2 (5 bases). There are 14 residues in the CDR3. Germline-derived CDR1 and CDR2 are SEHNR and FQNEAQ (reference sequence). V was clipped by 4 bases and J by 3 bases, with 10 bases between them. The DNA of the CDR3 is TGTGCCAGCAGCTCCCCGGACTTCTACAATGAGCAGTTCTTC. Protein: CASSSPDFYNEQFF.

The chain recombines TRBV28 with TRBJ2-7; TRBD2 is a possible D gene (5 bases). CDR1 is MDHEN and CDR2 is SYDVKM in the germline V gene. CDR3 length: 13 residues. The V end lost 5 bases, the J end lost 5 bases, and 13 bases lay between the germline ends. The CDR3 loop is CASSRRGDDEQYF. CDR3 coding DNA: TGTGCCAGCAGTCGCCGGGGTGATGACGAGCAGTACTTC.

This clone appeared a single time. The chain carries TRBV27 and TRBJ2-7; 10 nucleotides align to TRBD2. This CDR3 is built from 15 residues. The V and J ends lost 3 bases and 6 bases, in that order; junction bases with no gene match: 8. CDR1 MNHEY and CDR2 SMNVEV come from the germline V gene (reference sequence). CDR3 nucleotide sequence: TGTGCCAGCAGTTTCGGGCTAGCGGGAGCTCGCGAGCAGTACTTC. It is translated as CASSFGLAGAREQYF.

V gene TRBV7-8 combines with J gene TRBJ1-1, with no clear D. The CDR3 has 14 residues. CDR1 and CDR2 (germline): SGHVS, FQNEAQ. The V gene lost 1 base and the J gene lost 1 base, with 7 bases spanning the gap. Here the CDR3 DNA reads TGTGCCAGCAGCTTAGAATCCTCGAACACTGAAGCTTTCTTT. Translation: CASSLESSNTEAFF. Full variable domain (outside the CDR3, taken from reference TRBV7-8 and TRBJ1-1): GAGVSQSPRYKVAKRGQDVALRCDPISGHVSLFWYQQALGQGPEFLTYFQNEAQLDKSGLPSDRFFAERPEGSVSTLKIQRTQQEDSAVYLCASSLESSNTEAFFGQGTRLTVV.

The chain is built from TRBV29-1 and TRBJ2-6, with D unresolved. V lost 5 bases to trimming and J lost 2 bases, with 19 bases between them. The CDR3 sequence is 17 residues long. In germline, CDR1 is SQVTM, CDR2 ANQGSEA. CDR3 nucleotides: TGCAGCGTTTCAATAGGGTCGATAACACCTGGGGCCAACGTCCTGACTTTC. Translation: CSVSIGSITPGANVLTF.

This chain uses TRBV21-1 with TRBJ2-3; the D call in the table, TRBD2, was not verified against the DNA. TRBV21-1 is noted as a pseudogene. The CDR3 runs 17 residues. The CDR3 coding sequence is TGTGCCAGCAGCAAAGGTCCTGTGGGACTAGCTGAAGATACGCAGTATTTT. It specifies CASSKGPVGLAEDTQYF.

This clone qualifies as medium-sized. The chain joins TRBV4-3 to TRBJ2-1; TRBD2 aligns across 8 bases. Unmatched junction bases numbered 8, after V lost 0 bases and J lost 7 bases. Germline CDR1 reads LGHNA; CDR2 reads YSLEER. The CDR3 has 16 amino acids. The CDR3 reads CASSQDPRGAGNEQFF. The CDR3 DNA reads TGCGCCAGCAGCCAAGATCCGCGGGGGGCAGGAAATGAGCAGTTCTTC.

The V call is TRBV5-4, the J call TRBJ1-2; the D is unclear. The CDR3 runs to 14 residues. The germline gives CDR1 SGHNT, CDR2 YYREEE (reference sequence). With 4 bases removed from V and 0 bases from J, the gap between germline ends came to 10 bases. As DNA, the CDR3 is TGTGCCAGCAGCCAACCTGGGGCTAACTATGGCTACACCTTC. Its translation is CASSQPGANYGYTF.

The chain joins TRBV29-1 to TRBJ2-1; D not resolved. The CDR3 covers 13 residues. CDR1 SQVTM and CDR2 ANQGSEA come from the germline V gene. V was shortened by 7 bases and J by 1 base, with 11 bases between the two germline ends. The CDR3 coding sequence is TGCAGCGGTCGGCCGTCGTCCTACAATGAGCAGTTCTTC. As protein: CSGRPSSYNEQFF.

This rearrangement joins TRBV5-1 to TRBJ1-3, with D unclear. The CDR3 is 12 residues long. In germline, CDR1 is SGHRS, CDR2 YFSETQ. V was clipped by 1 base and J by 4 bases, with 3 bases between them. This CDR3 is CASSLPGNTIYF. For the CDR3, the DNA is TGCGCCAGCAGCTTGCCCGGAAACACCATATATTTT.

V is TRBV6-5 and J is TRBJ1-5; D is possibly TRBD1 (5 bases). The CDR3 totals 10 residues. Looked up from germline, CDR1 is MNHEY and CDR2 is SVGAGI. V was clipped by 11 bases and J by 4 bases, with 6 bases between them. CDR3 nucleotide sequence: TGTGCCGAGGGGAATCAGCCCCAGCATTTT. Amino acid sequence: CAEGNQPQHF.

This clone has a handful of counts. This rearrangement joins TRBV6-1 to TRBJ1-1; 9 nucleotides line up with TRBD1. With 1 base clipped from V and 4 bases from J, the junction kept 4 bases outside the gene matches. The CDR3 spans 15 residues. CDR1 is MNHNS, CDR2 SASEGT, per germline. CDR3 sequence: CASSEVATGGTEAFF. In nucleotides, the CDR3 is TGTGCCAGCAGTGAAGTAGCGACAGGGGGCACTGAAGCTTTCTTT.

V is TRBV6-4 and J is TRBJ2-3; no clear D. The CDR3 length is 15 residues. Trimming shortened V by 3 bases and J by 0 bases, and 10 bases separated the two germline ends. Germline loops: CDR1 MRHNA, CDR2 SNTAGT. Here the CDR3 DNA reads TGTGCCAGCAGTGAATTCGGCAGAAGCACAGATACGCAGTATTTT. It encodes CASSEFGRSTDTQYF.

The chain links TRBV2 to TRBJ2-5, with D unclear. Trimming removed 9 bases from V and 3 bases from J, with 5 bases in between. CDR1 SNHLY and CDR2 FYNNEI come from the germline V gene. This CDR3 has 10 amino acids. CDR3 nucleotide sequence: TGTGCCAGTATTGAAGAGACCCAGTACTTC. Translated: CASIEETQYF.

The chain joins TRBV12-5 to TRBJ1-6; D call uncertain. The CDR3 covers 17 residues. Germline assignment: CDR1 LGHNT and CDR2 FRNRAP. The CDR3 coding sequence is TGTACCCCCCCAGGACTGAAGTATTTCTCCTATAATTCACCCCTCCACTTT. Translation: CTPPGLKYFSYNSPLHF.

This chain joins TRBV6-6 and TRBJ2-1; 10 nucleotides line up with TRBD2. The germline V gene has CDR1 MNHNY and CDR2 SVGAGI (reference sequence). The CDR3 runs to 15 residues. J was trimmed by 5 bases and V by 0 bases; bases with no gene match: 1. CDR3 in amino acids: CASSYSLAGDNEQFF. The CDR3 DNA is TGTGCCAGCAGTTACTCCCTAGCGGGAGACAATGAGCAGTTCTTC.

The chain employs TRBV2 and TRBJ2-1, with 10 bases lining up with TRBD1. The CDR3 totals 15 residues. Looked up from germline, CDR1 is SNHLY and CDR2 is FYNNEI. Trimming cost V 6 bases and J 4 bases; bases outside gene matches: 6. The CDR3, as DNA: TGTGCCAGCAGGGGAGGGACAGGGGTTTACAATGAGCAGTTCTTC. Amino acid sequence: CASRGGTGVYNEQFF.

The chain carries TRBV7-8 and TRBJ2-7; D might be TRBD2 (6 bases). V was clipped by 5 bases and J by 3 bases, with 11 bases between them. This CDR3 region has 13 residues. Germline values: CDR1 SGHVS, CDR2 FQNEAQ. CDR3 coding DNA: TGTGCCAGCAGCCCAGAGGAGGGCTACGAGCAGTACTTC. Translated, it gives CASSPEEGYEQYF. Full variable domain (outside the CDR3, taken from reference TRBV7-8 and TRBJ2-7): GAGVSQSPRYKVAKRGQDVALRCDPISGHVSLFWYQQALGQGPEFLTYFQNEAQLDKSGLPSDRFFAERPEGSVSTLKIQRTQQEDSAVYLCASSPEEGYEQYFGPGTRLTVT.

Concerning this clone: The junction departs from the called germline gene at one end, perhaps through a read error. Other DNA sequences in the sample encode the same CDR3. The chain uses TRBV9 and TRBJ2-7; 7 nucleotides line up with TRBD1. The CDR3 is made up of 14 amino acids. CDR1 and CDR2 from the germline V gene are SGDLS and YYNGEE. The CDR3 here is CASSYRQGSYEQYF. The CDR3 DNA is TGTGCTAGCAGCTACCGACAGGGTTCCTACGAGCAGTACTTC. Full variable domain (outside the CDR3, taken from reference TRBV9 and TRBJ2-7): DSGVTQTPKHLITATGQRVTLRCSPRSGDLSVYWYQQSLDQGLQFLIQYYNGEERAKGNILERFSAQQFPDLHSELNLSSLELGDSALYFCASSYRQGSYEQYFGPGTRLTVT.

This chain uses TRBV18 with TRBJ2-2, with D maybe TRBD1 (5 bases). The CDR3 sequence is 17 residues long. Germline-derived CDR1 and CDR2 are KGHSH and LQKENI. Trimming left V 3 bases short and J 3 bases short, with 17 bases between. CDR3 in DNA: TGTGCCAGCTCACCTTACCTGCCAGGGAAGTACACCGGGGAGCTGTTTTTT. Translated: CASSPYLPGKYTGELFF.